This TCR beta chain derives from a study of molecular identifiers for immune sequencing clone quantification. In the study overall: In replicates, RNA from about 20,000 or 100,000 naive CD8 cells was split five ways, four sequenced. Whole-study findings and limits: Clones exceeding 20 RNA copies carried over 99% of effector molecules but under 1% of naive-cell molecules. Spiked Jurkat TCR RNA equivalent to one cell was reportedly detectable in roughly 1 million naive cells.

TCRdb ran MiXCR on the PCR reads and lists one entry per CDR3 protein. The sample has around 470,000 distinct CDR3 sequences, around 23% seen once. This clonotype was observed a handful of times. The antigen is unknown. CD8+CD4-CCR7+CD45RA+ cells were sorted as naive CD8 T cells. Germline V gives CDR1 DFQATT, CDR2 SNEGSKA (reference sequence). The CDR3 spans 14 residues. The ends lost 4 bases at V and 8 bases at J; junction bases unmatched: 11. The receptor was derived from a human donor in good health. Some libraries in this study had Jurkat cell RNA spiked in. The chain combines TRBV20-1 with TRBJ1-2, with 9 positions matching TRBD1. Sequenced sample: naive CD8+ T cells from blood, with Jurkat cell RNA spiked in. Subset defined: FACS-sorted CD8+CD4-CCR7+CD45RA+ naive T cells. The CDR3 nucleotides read TGCAGTGCTACCACGGGACAGGGAATGGAAGGCTACACCTTC. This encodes CSATTGQGMEGYTF.